These T cell receptor beta chains were read from a single sample in a study of T cells in Graves' hyperthyroidism and ophthalmopathy. TCRdb recomputed calls from the multiplex PCR reads with MiXCR, one row per CDR3 protein. The data contain about 300,000 distinct CDR3 sequences, 13% of them seen just once; the ten biggest clones take up more than 7.5%. Material: blood. The receptors derive from a woman younger than 45 with Graves' hyperthyroidism that later progressed to Graves' ophthalmopathy. CDR3s include the opening cysteine and the closing phenylalanine or tryptophan. The D gene is left open where the match is weak. Expanded clones get a size class; other rows say once, few or many, or leave the size out.

TRBV11-2,-,TRBJ2-6,-,CASSLVPGPTSGANVLTF,TGTGCCAGCAGCTTAGTTCCAGGGCCTACCTCTGGGGCCAACGTCCTGACTTTC
TRBV11-2,-,TRBJ1-1,-,CASSFRRWNTEAFF,TGTGCCAGCAGCTTTAGGAGATGGAACACTGAAGCTTTCTTT
TRBV6-1,-,TRBJ2-7,-,CASKRDLSSYEQYF,TGTGCCAGCAAACGGGACTTATCCTCCTACGAGCAGTACTTC
TRBV6-2/TRBV6-3,TRBD1,TRBJ1-1,many,CASSYAGQRLEMNTEAFF,TGTGCCAGCAGTTATGCGGGACAGAGACTTGAAATGAACACTGAAGCTTTCTTT
TRBV19,-,TRBJ2-6,-,CASQGASGANVLTF,TGTGCCAGTCAGGGAGCCTCTGGGGCCAACGTCCTGACTTTC
TRBV5-1,-,TRBJ2-1,-,CASSFDHTSYNEQFF,TGCGCCAGCAGCTTTGATCATACCTCCTACAATGAGCAGTTCTTC
TRBV20-1,-,TRBJ2-7,many,CSAHRGGLSYEQYF,TGCAGTGCCCACCGGGGCGGGCTCTCCTACGAGCAGTACTTC
TRBV18,-,TRBJ2-5,many,CASSPPPGHQETQYF,TGTGCCAGCTCACCACCCCCCGGCCACCAAGAGACCCAGTACTTC
TRBV2,-,TRBJ2-3,many,CASRLDTQYF,TGTGCCAGCAGGTTGGATACGCAGTATTTT
TRBV5-1,-,TRBJ1-1,many,CASTRLQGLNTEAFF,TGCGCCAGCACCCGGCTCCAGGGGCTGAACACTGAAGCTTTCTTT
TRBV5-1,-,TRBJ1-2,-,CASSLVGGTDGYTF,TGCGCCAGCAGCTTGGTAGGAGGCACCGATGGCTACACCTTC
TRBV5-1,-,TRBJ2-1,few,CASSLGGTADNEQFF,TGCGCCAGCAGCTTGGGGGGGACGGCCGACAATGAGCAGTTCTTC
TRBV29-1,-,TRBJ2-7,many,CSVWDGDYEQYF,TGCAGCGTATGGGACGGGGACTACGAGCAGTACTTC
TRBV2,-,TRBJ2-1,many,CASSEAWPMSEQFF,TGTGCCAGCAGTGAAGCATGGCCAATGAGTGAGCAGTTCTTC
TRBV24-1,-,TRBJ2-3,-,CATSDSGAGTDTQYF,TGTGCCACCAGTGATTCCGGGGCTGGCACAGATACGCAGTATTTT
TRBV29-1,-,TRBJ2-4,many,CSVAIGTERNIQYF,TGCAGCGTTGCAATAGGGACGGAGAGGAACATTCAGTACTTC
TRBV7-2,-,TRBJ2-3,many,CASSRGGGDTQYF,TGTGCCAGCAGCAGAGGCGGTGGAGATACGCAGTATTTT
TRBV12-3/TRBV12-4,-,TRBJ1-1,many,CASSPHMNTEAFF,TGTGCCAGCAGCCCTCATATGAACACTGAAGCTTTCTTT
TRBV30,-,TRBJ2-7,many,CALGGGYEQYF,TGTGCTTTAGGTGGTGGTTACGAGCAGTACTTC
TRBV28,-,TRBJ2-3,many,CAGVVLGTDTQYF,TGTGCCGGCGTAGTCCTAGGCACAGATACGCAGTATTTT
TRBV7-9,-,TRBJ2-5,many,CASSLLGQFQETQYF,TGTGCCAGCAGCTTACTGGGGCAATTTCAAGAGACCCAGTACTTC
TRBV15,TRBD2,TRBJ2-1,many,CATSETGTSGGEQFF,TGTGCCACCAGCGAAACCGGGACTAGTGGGGGTGAGCAGTTCTTC
TRBV20-1,-,TRBJ2-1,many,CSAHRTEDNEQFF,TGCAGTGCTCATAGGACGGAAGACAATGAGCAGTTCTTC
TRBV7-2,TRBD1,TRBJ1-2,many,CASSGTGGNYGYTF,TGTGCCAGCAGCGGGACAGGGGGGAACTATGGCTACACCTTC
TRBV11-2,-,TRBJ1-6,many,CASSAGLGNSPLHF,TGTGCCAGCAGCGCCGGTCTAGGGAATTCACCCCTCCACTTT
TRBV3-1,-,TRBJ1-2,few,CASSQGGSLGYTF,TGTGCCAGCAGCCAAGGCGGGTCCCTGGGCTACACCTTC
TRBV28,TRBD1,TRBJ2-5,-,CASRSTRQGYQETQYF,TGTGCCAGCAGATCCACCCGACAGGGGTACCAAGAGACCCAGTACTTC
TRBV5-4,-,TRBJ1-2,few,CASSLTGTPDGYTF,TGTGCCAGCAGCCTCACCGGGACACCGGATGGCTACACCTTC
TRBV6-1,-,TRBJ2-2,few,CASWWTQNTGELFF,TGTGCCAGCTGGTGGACCCAGAACACCGGGGAGCTGTTTTTT
TRBV4-2,-,TRBJ1-2,-,CASSQELGDAGYTF,TGTGCCAGCAGCCAAGAATTAGGGGATGCTGGCTACACCTTC
TRBV7-2,TRBD1,TRBJ1-5,many,CASSLMSGGDQPQHF,TGTGCCAGCAGCTTAATGTCAGGGGGTGATCAGCCCCAGCATTTT
TRBV29-1,-,TRBJ1-1,many,CSARNTEAFF,TGCAGCGCCCGGAACACTGAAGCTTTCTTT
TRBV28,-,TRBJ2-3,many,CASSHDSTDTQYF,TGTGCCAGCAGCCACGACAGCACAGATACGCAGTATTTT
TRBV7-2,-,TRBJ2-7,many,CASSLMWDVEQYF,TGTGCCAGCAGCTTAATGTGGGACGTCGAGCAGTACTTC
TRBV10-3,-,TRBJ2-1,many,CGPNSAWPSPSYNEQFF,TGTGGGCCTAATAGTGCTTGGCCGAGCCCCTCCTACAATGAGCAGTTCTTC
TRBV7-6,-,TRBJ2-1,many,CASSSIRFEGYNEQFF,TGTGCCAGCAGTTCTATTAGGTTTGAGGGTTACAATGAGCAGTTCTTC
TRBV15,-,TRBJ1-4,-,CATRPDRISEKLFF,TGTGCCACCAGACCAGACAGGATAAGTGAAAAACTGTTTTTT
TRBV19,TRBD1,TRBJ1-1,many,CASHPGTGGADTEAFF,TGTGCCAGTCATCCCGGGACAGGGGGCGCGGACACTGAAGCTTTCTTT
TRBV27,-,TRBJ2-1,many,CASSLYGPDSYNEQFF,TGTGCCAGCAGTTTATACGGCCCGGACTCCTACAATGAGCAGTTCTTC
TRBV7-9,-,TRBJ1-4,many,CASSLTGTTNEKLFF,TGTGCCAGCAGCTTAACCGGGACAACTAATGAAAAACTGTTTTTT
TRBV4-2,TRBD2,TRBJ2-2,-,CASSQSGRAYPGELFF,TGTGCCAGCAGCCAAAGCGGGAGGGCCTATCCCGGGGAGCTGTTTTTT
TRBV5-1,TRBD2,TRBJ2-7,many,CASSLGDYQNEQYF,TGCGCCAGCAGCTTGGGGGACTATCAGAACGAGCAGTACTTC
TRBV6-6,-,TRBJ2-5,-,CASSYSGARETQYF,TGTGCCAGCAGTTACTCGGGGGCGCGTGAGACCCAGTACTTC
TRBV27,-,TRBJ1-1,many,CASSPTVRTAGRSTEAFF,TGTGCCAGCAGCCCAACGGTTCGAACGGCCGGGCGGAGCACTGAAGCTTTCTTT
TRBV27,TRBD1,TRBJ2-7,many,CASSARQGPEQYF,TGTGCCAGCAGCGCAAGACAGGGTCCCGAGCAGTACTTC
TRBV25-1,-,TRBJ1-3,-,CASSEGGTGNTIYF,TGTGCCAGCAGTGAAGGGGGTACTGGAAACACCATATATTTT
TRBV19,-,TRBJ2-1,few,CASSPQTYNEQFF,TGTGCCAGTAGTCCCCAGACCTACAATGAGCAGTTCTTC
TRBV29-1,-,TRBJ2-2,many,CSVEEWDTPGGELFF,TGCAGCGTTGAAGAGTGGGACACCCCCGGCGGGGAGCTGTTTTTT
TRBV14,-,TRBJ2-2,-,CASSQFQGLGGTTGELFF,TGTGCCAGCAGCCAATTCCAGGGGCTGGGCGGGACCACCGGGGAGCTGTTTTTT
TRBV7-2,-,TRBJ2-1,many,CASSLRQDGSDVWNEQFF,TGTGCCAGCAGCTTAAGGCAGGACGGGAGTGATGTTTGGAATGAGCAGTTCTTC
TRBV20-1,-,TRBJ2-7,many,CSANRDASYEQYF,TGCAGTGCCAACCGGGACGCCTCCTACGAGCAGTACTTC
TRBV20-1,-,TRBJ2-5,many,CSARARRAWETQYF,TGCAGTGCTAGGGCCAGGAGGGCCTGGGAGACCCAGTACTTC
TRBV28,TRBD1,TRBJ1-1,-,CASSYRGGNAEAFF,TGTGCCAGCAGTTACAGGGGGGGTAACGCTGAAGCTTTCTTT
TRBV18,-,TRBJ1-4,many,CASSPGLHEKLFF,TGTGCCAGCTCCCCGGGACTTCATGAAAAACTGTTTTTT
TRBV30,-,TRBJ2-7,many,CAWGESAYEQYF,TGTGCCTGGGGTGAAAGTGCCTACGAGCAGTACTTC
TRBV7-2,TRBD2,TRBJ2-4,many,CASSPAGTSLNIQYF,TGTGCCAGCAGCCCAGCCGGGACTAGCCTTAACATTCAGTACTTC
TRBV7-2,TRBD2,TRBJ2-7,few,CASSLEESGSYEQYF,TGTGCCAGCAGCTTAGAGGAGAGCGGGAGCTACGAGCAGTACTTC
TRBV5-1,TRBD2,TRBJ2-7,many,CASSLASGPNYEQYF,TGCGCCAGCAGCTTGGCTAGCGGACCGAACTACGAGCAGTACTTC